Following are 7 T cell receptor beta chains from one sample sequenced in a study of CD8+ T cells in alopecia areata. The treatment: oral pan-JAK inhibitor, 5-10 mg twice daily. cDNA serving as the sequencing template came from extracted, reverse transcribed RNA. The data were produced by immunoSEQ multiplex PCR, yet TCRdb's version contains in-frame clones alone and is incomplete. The sample lists 250,000 to 350,000 clones, about 60% occurring once. Sequencing used CD4+ T cells sorted from blood, obtained around week 53, from a patient treated with tofacitinib. All receptors derive from a human donor with alopecia areata.

The CDR3 nucleotides are TGCAGCGTCACCGAGGGTAGGGAGACCCAGTACTTC. Amino acid sequence: CSVTEGRETQYF. The V gene is TRBV29-1, the J gene TRBJ2-5; perhaps TRBD2 as D (5 bases). V lost 6 bases and J 5 bases, leaving 13 bases between the germline ends. CDR1 and CDR2 from the germline V gene are SQVTM and ANQGSEA. The CDR3 is 12 residues long.

The chain couples TRBV30 to TRBJ2-5; D is unresolved. The DNA end lines up better with TRBJ2-7; the J call may be wrong. From germline, CDR1 is GTSNPN and CDR2 SVGIG (reference sequence). CDR3 length equals 11 residues. The CDR3 DNA reads TGTGCCTGGGAGAGCTCCTACGAGCAGTACTTC. Translating gives CAWESSYEQYF.

This rearrangement joins TRBV7-9 to TRBJ2-5; TRBD1 matches 7 bases. V shed 5 bases and J 4 bases; nucleotides not matched to a gene: 4. The CDR3 sequence is 13 residues long. CDR1 is SEHNR, CDR2 FQNEAQ, per germline (reference sequence). The DNA for the CDR3 is TGTGCCAGCAGCCCAGGGGGTGGAGAGACCCAGTACTTC. Its translation: CASSPGGGETQYF.

The gene calls are TRBV30 and TRBJ2-7, with 9 bases that match TRBD1. Germline V gene data show CDR1 as GTSNPN and CDR2 as SVGIG (reference sequence). CDR3 length equals 14 residues. V trimming: 3 bases; J trimming: 6 bases; junction bases outside the gene matches: 9. The CDR3, as DNA: TGTGCCTGGAGATCTAAGACAGGGGGTTTCGAGCAGTACTTC. Translation: CAWRSKTGGFEQYF.

This clone was found a few times. V is TRBV7-9 and J is TRBJ1-2, with D tentatively TRBD1 (5 bases). CDR1 SEHNR and CDR2 FQNEAQ come from the germline V gene (reference sequence). CDR3 size: 16 residues. Trimming cost V 5 bases and J 2 bases, with 18 bases left between them. For the CDR3, the DNA is TGTGCCAGCAGCCCTCATCCGGGACCGCAAAACTATGGCTACACCTTC. This translates into CASSPHPGPQNYGYTF.

The V call is TRBV30, the J call TRBJ2-3; possibly TRBD2 for D (6 bases). In germline, CDR1 is GTSNPN, CDR2 SVGIG (reference sequence). Deletions cut 4 bases from V and 1 base from J, with 12 bases between. This CDR3 is 14 amino acids long. CDR3 loop: CAWNGLAGTDTQYF. The CDR3 nucleotides read TGTGCCTGGAATGGGTTAGCGGGCACAGATACGCAGTATTTT.

The chain is built from TRBV19 and TRBJ1-3; weak D call: TRBD1 (5 bases). Germline CDR1 LNHDA, CDR2 SQIVND (reference sequence). The CDR3 has 14 amino acids. Deletions cut 3 bases from V and 4 bases from J, with 10 bases between. CDR3 loop: CASSIGGTGNTIYF. CDR3 nucleotides: TGTGCCAGTAGTATTGGGGGGACCGGAAACACCATATATTTT.